The TCR beta chain under discussion was sequenced for a study of graft-versus-host responses after intestinal transplantation. Overall study context: Multivisceral, liver-intestinal, or isolated intestinal transplants were given to recipients. Overall study findings and caveats: Detection of GvH clones occurred in recipient marrow, and some had their first appearance in ileum or blood.

The protocol was immunoSEQ multiplex PCR, while the TCRdb copy is restricted to in-frame clones and leaves out a portion. The sample holds around 26,000 clones, 94% seen once. This clone was counted between two and nine times. Its matching antigen is unknown. This receptor was obtained from a human patient who received an intestinal transplant, so some T cells may come from the graft donor. The sequencing here drew on PBMCs, taken 156 days after intestinal transplant.

The chain's CDR3 is CASSHSKTGQGLTDTQYF. The CDR3 coding sequence is TGTGCCAGCAGCCATTCAAAAACCGGTCAGGGACTCACAGATACGCAGTATTTT. The chain recombines TRBV13 with TRBJ2-3; D perhaps matches TRBD2 (6 bases). The CDR3 loop spans 18 amino acids. Germline-derived CDR1 and CDR2 are PRHDT and FYEKMQ (reference sequence). V shed 5 bases and J shed 2 bases, with 23 bases lying between them. The variable domain in full, with the rest retrieved from reference TRBV13 and TRBJ2-3, is AAGVIQSPRHLIKEKRETATLKCYPIPRHDTVYWYQQGPGQDPQFLISFYEKMQSDKGSIPDRFSAQQFSDYHSELNMSSLELGDSALYFCASSHSKTGQGLTDTQYFGPGTRLTVL.